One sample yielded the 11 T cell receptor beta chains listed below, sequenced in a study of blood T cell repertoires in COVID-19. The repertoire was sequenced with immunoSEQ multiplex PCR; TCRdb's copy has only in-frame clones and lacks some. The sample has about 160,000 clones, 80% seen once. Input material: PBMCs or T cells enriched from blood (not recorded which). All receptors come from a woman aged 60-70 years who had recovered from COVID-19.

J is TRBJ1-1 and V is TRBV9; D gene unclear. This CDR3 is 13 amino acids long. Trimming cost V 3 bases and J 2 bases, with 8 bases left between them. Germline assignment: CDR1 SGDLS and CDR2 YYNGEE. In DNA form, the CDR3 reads TGTGCCAGCAGCGCCGGAGGCAACACTGAAGCTTTCTTT. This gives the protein CASSAGGNTEAFF.

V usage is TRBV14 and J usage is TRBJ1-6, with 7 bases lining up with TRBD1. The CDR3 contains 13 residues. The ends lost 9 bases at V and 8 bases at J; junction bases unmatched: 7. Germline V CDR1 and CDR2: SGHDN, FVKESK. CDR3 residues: CASAQGGHSPLHF. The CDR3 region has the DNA TGTGCCAGTGCCCAAGGGGGCCATTCACCCCTCCACTTT.

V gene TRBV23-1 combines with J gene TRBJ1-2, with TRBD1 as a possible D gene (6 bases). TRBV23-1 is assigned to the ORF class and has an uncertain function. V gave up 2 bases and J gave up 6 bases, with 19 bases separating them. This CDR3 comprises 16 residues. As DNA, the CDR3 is TGCGCCAGCAGTCAAAAACAGGGCTTTGGCCGCCATGGCTACACCTTC. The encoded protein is CASSQKQGFGRHGYTF.

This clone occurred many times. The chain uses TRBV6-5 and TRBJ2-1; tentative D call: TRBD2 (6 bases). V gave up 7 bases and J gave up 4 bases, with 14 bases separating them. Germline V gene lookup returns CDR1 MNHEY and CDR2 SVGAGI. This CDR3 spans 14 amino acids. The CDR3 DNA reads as TGTGCCAGCAATATGGGGGGATTATACAATGAGCAGTTCTTC. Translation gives CASNMGGLYNEQFF.

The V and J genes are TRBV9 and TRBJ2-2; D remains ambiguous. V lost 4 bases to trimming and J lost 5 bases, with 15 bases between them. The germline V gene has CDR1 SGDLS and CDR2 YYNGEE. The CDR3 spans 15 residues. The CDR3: CASSQSSRLTGELFF. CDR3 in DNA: TGTGCCAGCAGCCAAAGCTCTAGGCTTACCGGGGAGCTGTTTTTT.

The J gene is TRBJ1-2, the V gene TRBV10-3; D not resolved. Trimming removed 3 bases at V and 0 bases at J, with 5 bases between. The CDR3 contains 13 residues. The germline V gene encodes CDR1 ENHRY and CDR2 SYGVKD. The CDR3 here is CAISDMSNYGYTF. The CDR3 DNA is TGTGCCATCAGTGATATGTCTAACTATGGCTACACCTTC.

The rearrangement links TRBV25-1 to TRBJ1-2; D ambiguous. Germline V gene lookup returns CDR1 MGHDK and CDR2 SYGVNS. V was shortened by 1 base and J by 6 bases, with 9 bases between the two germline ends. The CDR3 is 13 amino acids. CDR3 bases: TGTGCCAGCAGTGAATCCCCACATAATGGCTACACCTTC. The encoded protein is CASSESPHNGYTF.

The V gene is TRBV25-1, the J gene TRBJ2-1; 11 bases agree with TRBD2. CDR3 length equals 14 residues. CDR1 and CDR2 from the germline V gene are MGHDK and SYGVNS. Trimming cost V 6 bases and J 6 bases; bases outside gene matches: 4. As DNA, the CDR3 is TGTGCCAGCAGCGGGACTAGCGGAGTCAATGAGCAGTTCTTC. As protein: CASSGTSGVNEQFF.

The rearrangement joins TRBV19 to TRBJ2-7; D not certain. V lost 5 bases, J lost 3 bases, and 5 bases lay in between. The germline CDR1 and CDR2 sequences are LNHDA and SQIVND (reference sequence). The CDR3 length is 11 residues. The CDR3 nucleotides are TGTGCCAGTAGTCTACGCTACGAGCAGTACTTC. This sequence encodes CASSLRYEQYF.

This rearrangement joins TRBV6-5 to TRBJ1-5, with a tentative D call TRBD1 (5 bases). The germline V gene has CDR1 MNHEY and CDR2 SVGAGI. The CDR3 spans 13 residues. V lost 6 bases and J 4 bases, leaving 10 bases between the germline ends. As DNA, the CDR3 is TGTGCCAGCAGAGTGACAGTTAATCAGCCCCAGCATTTT. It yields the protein CASRVTVNQPQHF.

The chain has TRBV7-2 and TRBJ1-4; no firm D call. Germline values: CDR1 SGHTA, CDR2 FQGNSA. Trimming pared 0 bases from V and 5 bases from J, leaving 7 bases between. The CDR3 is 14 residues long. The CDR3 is CASSLARANEKLFF. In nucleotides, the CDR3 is TGTGCCAGCAGCTTAGCACGCGCGAATGAAAAACTGTTTTTT.